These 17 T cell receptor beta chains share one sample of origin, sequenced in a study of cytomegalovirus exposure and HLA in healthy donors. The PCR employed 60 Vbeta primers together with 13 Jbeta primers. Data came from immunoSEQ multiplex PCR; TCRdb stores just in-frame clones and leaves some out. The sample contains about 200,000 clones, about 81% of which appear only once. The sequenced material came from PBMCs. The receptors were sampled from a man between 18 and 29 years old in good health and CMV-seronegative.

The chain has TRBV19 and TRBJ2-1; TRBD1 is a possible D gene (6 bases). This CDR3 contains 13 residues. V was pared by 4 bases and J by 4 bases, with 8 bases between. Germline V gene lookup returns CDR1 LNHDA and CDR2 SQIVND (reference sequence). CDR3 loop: CASSKDSYNEQFF. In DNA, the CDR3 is TGTGCCAGTAGTAAGGACAGTTACAATGAGCAGTTCTTC.

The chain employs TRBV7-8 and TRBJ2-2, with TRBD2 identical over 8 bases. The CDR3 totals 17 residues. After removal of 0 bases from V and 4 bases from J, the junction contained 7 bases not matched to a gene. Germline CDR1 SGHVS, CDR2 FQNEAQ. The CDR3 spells CASSLAFGSGITGELFF. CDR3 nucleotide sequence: TGTGCCAGCAGCTTAGCATTCGGTAGCGGGATCACCGGGGAGCTGTTTTTT.

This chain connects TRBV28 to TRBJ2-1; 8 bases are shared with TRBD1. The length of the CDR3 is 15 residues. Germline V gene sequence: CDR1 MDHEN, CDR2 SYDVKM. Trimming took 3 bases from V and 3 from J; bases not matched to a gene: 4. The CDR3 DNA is TGTGCCAGCAGTTTGTCAGGGGGCTTCTACAATGAGCAGTTCTTC. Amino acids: CASSLSGGFYNEQFF.

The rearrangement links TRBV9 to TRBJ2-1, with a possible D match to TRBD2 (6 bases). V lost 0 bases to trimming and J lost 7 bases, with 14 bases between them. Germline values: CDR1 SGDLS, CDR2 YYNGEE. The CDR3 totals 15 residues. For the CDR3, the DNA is TGTGCCAGCAGCGTAGGGGGGGAACGAAGGAATGAGCAGTTCTTC. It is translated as CASSVGGERRNEQFF.

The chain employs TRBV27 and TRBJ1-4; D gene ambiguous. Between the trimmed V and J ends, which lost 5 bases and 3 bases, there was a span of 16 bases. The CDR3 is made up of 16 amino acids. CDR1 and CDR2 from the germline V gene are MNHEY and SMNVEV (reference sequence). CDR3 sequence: CASSDQVYPANEKLFF. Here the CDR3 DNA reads TGTGCCAGCAGTGATCAGGTTTATCCCGCTAATGAAAAACTGTTTTTT.

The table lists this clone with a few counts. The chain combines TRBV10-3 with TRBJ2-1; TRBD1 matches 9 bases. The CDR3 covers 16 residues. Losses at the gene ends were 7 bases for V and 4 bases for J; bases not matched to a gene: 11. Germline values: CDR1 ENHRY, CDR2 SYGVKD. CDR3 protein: CAITGGRDREYNEQFF. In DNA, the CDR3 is TGTGCCATCACCGGAGGCCGGGACAGGGAGTACAATGAGCAGTTCTTC.

For the CDR3, the DNA is TGTGCCAGCAGTAGGACAACCCTTAGCAATCAGCCCCAGCATTTT. As protein: CASSRTTLSNQPQHF. This chain uses TRBV2 with TRBJ1-5; D possibly corresponds to TRBD1 (5 bases). Trimming left V 5 bases short and J 0 bases short, with 11 bases between. This CDR3 is 15 amino acids long. Germline loops: CDR1 SNHLY, CDR2 FYNNEI.

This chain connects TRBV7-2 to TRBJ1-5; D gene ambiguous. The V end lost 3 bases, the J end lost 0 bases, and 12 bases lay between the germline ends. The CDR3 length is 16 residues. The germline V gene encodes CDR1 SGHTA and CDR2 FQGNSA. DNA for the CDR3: TGTGCCAGCAGCTTTTCTAGCCGGAATAGCAATCAGCCCCAGCATTTT. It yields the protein CASSFSSRNSNQPQHF.

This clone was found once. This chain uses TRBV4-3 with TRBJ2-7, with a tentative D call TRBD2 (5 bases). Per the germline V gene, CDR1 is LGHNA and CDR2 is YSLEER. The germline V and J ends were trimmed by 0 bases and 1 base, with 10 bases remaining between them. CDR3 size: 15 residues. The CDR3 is CASSQDSGLSYEQYF. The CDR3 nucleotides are TGCGCCAGCAGCCAAGACTCGGGATTGTCCTACGAGCAGTACTTC.

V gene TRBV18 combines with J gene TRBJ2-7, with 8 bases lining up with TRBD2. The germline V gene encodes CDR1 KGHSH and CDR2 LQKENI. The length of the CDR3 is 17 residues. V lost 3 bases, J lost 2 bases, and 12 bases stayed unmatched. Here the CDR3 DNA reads TGTGCCAGCTCACCGCAAGTAGCGGGACCCAAAACCTACGAGCAGTACTTC. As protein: CASSPQVAGPKTYEQYF.

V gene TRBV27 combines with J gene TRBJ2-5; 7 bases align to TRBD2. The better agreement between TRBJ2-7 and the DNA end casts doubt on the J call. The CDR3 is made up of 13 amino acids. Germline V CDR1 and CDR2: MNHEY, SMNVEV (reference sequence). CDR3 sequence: CASSATSVYEQYF. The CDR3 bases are TGTGCCAGCAGTGCCACTAGCGTCTACGAGCAGTACTTC.

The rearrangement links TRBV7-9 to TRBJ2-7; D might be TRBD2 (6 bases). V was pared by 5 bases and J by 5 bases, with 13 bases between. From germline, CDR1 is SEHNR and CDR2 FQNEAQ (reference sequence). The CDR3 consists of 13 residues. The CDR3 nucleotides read TGTGCCAGCAGCCCTCGACTAGGCAACGAGCAGTACTTC. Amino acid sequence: CASSPRLGNEQYF.

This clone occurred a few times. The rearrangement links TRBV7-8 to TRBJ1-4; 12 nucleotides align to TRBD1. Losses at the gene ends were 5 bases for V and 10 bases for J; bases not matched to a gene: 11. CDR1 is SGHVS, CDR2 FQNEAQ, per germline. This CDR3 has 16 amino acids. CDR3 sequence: CASSRAGTGGLAKLFF. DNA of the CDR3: TGTGCCAGCAGCAGAGCCGGGACAGGGGGCCTCGCAAAACTGTTTTTT.

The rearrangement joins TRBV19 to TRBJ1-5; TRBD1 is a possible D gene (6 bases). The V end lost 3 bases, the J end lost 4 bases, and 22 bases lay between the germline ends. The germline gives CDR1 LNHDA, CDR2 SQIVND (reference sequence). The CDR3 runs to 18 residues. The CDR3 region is CASSIEQGRLEENQPQHF. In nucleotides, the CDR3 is TGTGCCAGTAGTATCGAACAGGGAAGGCTCGAGGAGAATCAGCCCCAGCATTTT.

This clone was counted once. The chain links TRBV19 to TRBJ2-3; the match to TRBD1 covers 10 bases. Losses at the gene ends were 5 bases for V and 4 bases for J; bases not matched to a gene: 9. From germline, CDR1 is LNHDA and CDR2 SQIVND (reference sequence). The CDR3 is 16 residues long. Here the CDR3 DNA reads TGTGCCAGTAGTCCTACCGGGACAGGGGTGCCAGATACGCAGTATTTT. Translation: CASSPTGTGVPDTQYF.

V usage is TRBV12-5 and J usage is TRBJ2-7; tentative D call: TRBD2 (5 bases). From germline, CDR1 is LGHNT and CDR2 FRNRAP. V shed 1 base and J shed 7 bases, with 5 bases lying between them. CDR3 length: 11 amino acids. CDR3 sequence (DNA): TGTGCTAGTGGTTTGGGGAGGGAGCAGTACTTC. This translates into CASGLGREQYF.

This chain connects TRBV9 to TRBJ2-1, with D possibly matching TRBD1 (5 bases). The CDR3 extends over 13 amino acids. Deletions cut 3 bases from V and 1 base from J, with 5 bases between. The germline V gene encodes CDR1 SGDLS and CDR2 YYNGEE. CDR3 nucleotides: TGTGCCAGCAGCGGGACATCCTACAATGAGCAGTTCTTC. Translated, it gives CASSGTSYNEQFF. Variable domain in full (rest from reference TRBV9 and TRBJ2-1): DSGVTQTPKHLITATGQRVTLRCSPRSGDLSVYWYQQSLDQGLQFLIQYYNGEERAKGNILERFSAQQFPDLHSELNLSSLELGDSALYFCASSGTSYNEQFFGPGTRLTVL.